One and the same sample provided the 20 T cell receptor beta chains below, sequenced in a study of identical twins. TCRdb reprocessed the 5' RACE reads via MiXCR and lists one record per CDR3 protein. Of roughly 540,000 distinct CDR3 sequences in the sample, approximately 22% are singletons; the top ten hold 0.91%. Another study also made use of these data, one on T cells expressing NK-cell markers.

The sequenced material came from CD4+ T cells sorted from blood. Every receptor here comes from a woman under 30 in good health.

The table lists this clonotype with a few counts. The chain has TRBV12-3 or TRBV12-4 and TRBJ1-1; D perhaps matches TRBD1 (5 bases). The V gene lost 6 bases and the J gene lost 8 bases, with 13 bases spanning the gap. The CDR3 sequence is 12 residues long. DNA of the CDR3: TGTGCCAGCAGCGGGGGGGAGAGAGAAGCTTTCTTT. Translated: CASSGGEREAFF.

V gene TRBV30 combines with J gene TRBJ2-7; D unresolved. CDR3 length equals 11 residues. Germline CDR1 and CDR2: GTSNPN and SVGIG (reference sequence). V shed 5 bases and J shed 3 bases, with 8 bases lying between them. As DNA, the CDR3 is TGTGCCTGGGGTCACAGCTACGAGCAGTACTTC. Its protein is CAWGHSYEQYF.

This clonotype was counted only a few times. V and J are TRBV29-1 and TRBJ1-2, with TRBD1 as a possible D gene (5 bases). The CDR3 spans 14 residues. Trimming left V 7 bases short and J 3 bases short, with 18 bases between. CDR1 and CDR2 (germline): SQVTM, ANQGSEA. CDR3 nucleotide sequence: TGCAGCGCTGAGCGTCGTCGGGGGGACTATGGCTACACCTTC. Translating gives CSAERRRGDYGYTF.

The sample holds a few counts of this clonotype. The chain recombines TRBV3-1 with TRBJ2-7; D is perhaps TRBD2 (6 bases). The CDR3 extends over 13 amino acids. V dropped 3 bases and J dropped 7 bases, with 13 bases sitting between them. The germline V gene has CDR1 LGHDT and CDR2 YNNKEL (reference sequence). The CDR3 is CASSQVAAGEQYF. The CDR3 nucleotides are TGTGCCAGCAGCCAGGTAGCGGCGGGGGAGCAGTACTTC.

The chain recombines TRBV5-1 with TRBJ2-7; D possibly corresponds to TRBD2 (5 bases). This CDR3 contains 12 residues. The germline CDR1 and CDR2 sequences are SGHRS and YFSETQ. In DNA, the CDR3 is TGCCCCACGTCAGCGGCGTCCTACGAGCAGTACTTC. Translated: CPTSAASYEQYF.

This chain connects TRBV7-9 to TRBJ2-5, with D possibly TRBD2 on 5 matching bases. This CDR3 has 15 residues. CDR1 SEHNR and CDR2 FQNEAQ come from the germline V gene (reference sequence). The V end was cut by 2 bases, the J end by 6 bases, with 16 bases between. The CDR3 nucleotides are TGTGCCAGCAGCTTAAAGAGACTATCCACGCAGACCCAGTACTTC. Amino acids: CASSLKRLSTQTQYF.

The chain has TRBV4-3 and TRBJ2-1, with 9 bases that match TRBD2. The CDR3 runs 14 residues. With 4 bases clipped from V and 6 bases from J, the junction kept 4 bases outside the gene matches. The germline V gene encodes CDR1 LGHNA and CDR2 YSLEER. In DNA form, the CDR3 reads TGCGCCAGCAGCCGACTAGCGGAGGGCAATGAGCAGTTCTTC. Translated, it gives CASSRLAEGNEQFF.

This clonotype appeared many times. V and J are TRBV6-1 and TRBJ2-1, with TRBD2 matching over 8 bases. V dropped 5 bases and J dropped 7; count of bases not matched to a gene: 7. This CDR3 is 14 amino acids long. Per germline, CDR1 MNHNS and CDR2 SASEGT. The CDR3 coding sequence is TGTGCCAGCAGTCGAGCGGGAGCGGTAAATGAGCAGTTCTTC. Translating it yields CASSRAGAVNEQFF.

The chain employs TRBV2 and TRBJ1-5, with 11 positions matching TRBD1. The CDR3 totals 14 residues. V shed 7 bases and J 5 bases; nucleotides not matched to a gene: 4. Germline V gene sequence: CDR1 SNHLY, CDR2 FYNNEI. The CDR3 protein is CASTPGQGDQPQHF. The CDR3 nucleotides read TGTGCCAGCACCCCGGGACAGGGGGATCAGCCCCAGCATTTT. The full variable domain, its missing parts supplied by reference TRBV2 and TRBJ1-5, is EPEVTQTPSHQVTQMGQEVILRCVPISNHLYFYWYRQILGQKVEFLVSFYNNEISEKSEIFDDQFSVERPDGSNFTLKIRSTKLEDSAMYFCASTPGQGDQPQHFGDGTRLSIL.

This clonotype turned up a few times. Here the CDR3 reads CASSYSETYNEQFF. The DNA for the CDR3 is TGTGCCAGCAGTTACTCGGAAACCTACAATGAGCAGTTCTTC. This chain links TRBV6-2 or TRBV6-3 with TRBJ2-1, with D uncertain. CDR3 length equals 14 residues. Trimming left V 0 bases short and J 2 bases short, with 5 bases between. Germline V CDR1 and CDR2: MNHEY, SVGEGT.

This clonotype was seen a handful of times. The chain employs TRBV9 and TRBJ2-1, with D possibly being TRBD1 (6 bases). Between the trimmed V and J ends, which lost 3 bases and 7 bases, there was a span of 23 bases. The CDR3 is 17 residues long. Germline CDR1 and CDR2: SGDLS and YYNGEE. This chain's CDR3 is CASSDPRLIRTGNEQFF. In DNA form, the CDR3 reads TGTGCCAGCAGCGACCCCCGTCTCATCCGAACAGGGAATGAGCAGTTCTTC.

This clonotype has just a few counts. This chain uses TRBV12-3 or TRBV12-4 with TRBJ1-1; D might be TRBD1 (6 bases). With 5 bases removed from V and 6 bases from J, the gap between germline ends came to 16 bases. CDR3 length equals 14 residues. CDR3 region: CASSPLGGLSEAFF. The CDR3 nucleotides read TGTGCCAGCAGTCCTCTGGGGGGGCTCTCTGAAGCTTTCTTT.

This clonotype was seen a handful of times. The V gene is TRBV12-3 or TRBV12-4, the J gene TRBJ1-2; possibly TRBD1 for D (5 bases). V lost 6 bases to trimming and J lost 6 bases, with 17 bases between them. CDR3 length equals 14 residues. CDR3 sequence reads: CASSSSGTGHGYTF. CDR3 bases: TGTGCCAGCAGCTCATCCGGGACCGGCCATGGCTACACCTTC.

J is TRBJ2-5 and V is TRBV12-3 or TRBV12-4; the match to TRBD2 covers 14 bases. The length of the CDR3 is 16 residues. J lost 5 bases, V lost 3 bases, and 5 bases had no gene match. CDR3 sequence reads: CASSFLGLAGVETQYF. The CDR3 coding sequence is TGTGCCAGCAGTTTTTTGGGACTAGCGGGAGTGGAGACCCAGTACTTC.

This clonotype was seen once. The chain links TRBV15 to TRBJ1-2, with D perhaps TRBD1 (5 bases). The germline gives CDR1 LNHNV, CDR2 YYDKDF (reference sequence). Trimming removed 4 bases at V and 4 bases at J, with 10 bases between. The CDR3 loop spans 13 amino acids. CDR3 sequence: CATSIVQGYGYTF. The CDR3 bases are TGTGCCACCAGCATCGTGCAGGGCTATGGCTACACCTTC. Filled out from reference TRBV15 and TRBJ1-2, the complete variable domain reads DAMVIQNPRYQVTQFGKPVTLSCSQTLNHNVMYWYQQKSSQAPKLLFHYYDKDFNNEADTPDNFQSRRPNTSFCFLDIRSPGLGDTAMYLCATSIVQGYGYTFGSGTRLTVV.

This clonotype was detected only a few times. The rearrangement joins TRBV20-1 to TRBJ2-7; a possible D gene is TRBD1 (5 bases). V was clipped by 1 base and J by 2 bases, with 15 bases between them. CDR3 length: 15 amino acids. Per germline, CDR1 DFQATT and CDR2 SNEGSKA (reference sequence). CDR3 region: CSARGPRKGPYEQYF. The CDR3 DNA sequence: TGCAGTGCTAGAGGGCCCCGGAAGGGGCCCTACGAGCAGTACTTC.

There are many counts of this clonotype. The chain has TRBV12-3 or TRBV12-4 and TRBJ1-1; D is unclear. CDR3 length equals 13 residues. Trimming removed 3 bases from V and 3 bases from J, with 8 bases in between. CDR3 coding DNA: TGTGCCAGCAGTTTTTTGGTCTACACTGAAGCTTTCTTT. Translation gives CASSFLVYTEAFF.

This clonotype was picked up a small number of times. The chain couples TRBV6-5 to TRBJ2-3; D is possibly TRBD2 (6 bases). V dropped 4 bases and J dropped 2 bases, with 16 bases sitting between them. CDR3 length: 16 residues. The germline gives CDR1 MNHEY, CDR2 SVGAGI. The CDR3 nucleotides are TGTGCCAGCAGTTCCCCTAGTCGGGGGAACACAGATACGCAGTATTTT. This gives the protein CASSSPSRGNTDTQYF.

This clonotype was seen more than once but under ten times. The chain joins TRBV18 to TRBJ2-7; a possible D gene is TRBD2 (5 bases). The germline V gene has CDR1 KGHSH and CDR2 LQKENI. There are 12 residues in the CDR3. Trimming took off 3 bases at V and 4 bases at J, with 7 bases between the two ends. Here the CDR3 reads CASSPGVYEQYF. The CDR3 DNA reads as TGTGCCAGCTCACCCGGGGTTTACGAGCAGTACTTC. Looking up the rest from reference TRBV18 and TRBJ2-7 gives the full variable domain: NAGVMQNPRHLVRRRGQEARLRCSPMKGHSHVYWYRQLPEEGLKFMVYLQKENIIDESGMPKERFSAEFPKEGPSILRIQQVVRGDSAAYFCASSPGVYEQYFGPGTRLTVT.

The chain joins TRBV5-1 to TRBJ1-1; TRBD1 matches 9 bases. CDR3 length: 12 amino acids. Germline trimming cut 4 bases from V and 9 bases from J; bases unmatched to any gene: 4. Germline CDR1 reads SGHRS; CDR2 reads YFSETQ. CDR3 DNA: TGCGCCAGCAGCCATGGACAGGGGAAAGCTTTCTTT. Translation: CASSHGQGKAFF.